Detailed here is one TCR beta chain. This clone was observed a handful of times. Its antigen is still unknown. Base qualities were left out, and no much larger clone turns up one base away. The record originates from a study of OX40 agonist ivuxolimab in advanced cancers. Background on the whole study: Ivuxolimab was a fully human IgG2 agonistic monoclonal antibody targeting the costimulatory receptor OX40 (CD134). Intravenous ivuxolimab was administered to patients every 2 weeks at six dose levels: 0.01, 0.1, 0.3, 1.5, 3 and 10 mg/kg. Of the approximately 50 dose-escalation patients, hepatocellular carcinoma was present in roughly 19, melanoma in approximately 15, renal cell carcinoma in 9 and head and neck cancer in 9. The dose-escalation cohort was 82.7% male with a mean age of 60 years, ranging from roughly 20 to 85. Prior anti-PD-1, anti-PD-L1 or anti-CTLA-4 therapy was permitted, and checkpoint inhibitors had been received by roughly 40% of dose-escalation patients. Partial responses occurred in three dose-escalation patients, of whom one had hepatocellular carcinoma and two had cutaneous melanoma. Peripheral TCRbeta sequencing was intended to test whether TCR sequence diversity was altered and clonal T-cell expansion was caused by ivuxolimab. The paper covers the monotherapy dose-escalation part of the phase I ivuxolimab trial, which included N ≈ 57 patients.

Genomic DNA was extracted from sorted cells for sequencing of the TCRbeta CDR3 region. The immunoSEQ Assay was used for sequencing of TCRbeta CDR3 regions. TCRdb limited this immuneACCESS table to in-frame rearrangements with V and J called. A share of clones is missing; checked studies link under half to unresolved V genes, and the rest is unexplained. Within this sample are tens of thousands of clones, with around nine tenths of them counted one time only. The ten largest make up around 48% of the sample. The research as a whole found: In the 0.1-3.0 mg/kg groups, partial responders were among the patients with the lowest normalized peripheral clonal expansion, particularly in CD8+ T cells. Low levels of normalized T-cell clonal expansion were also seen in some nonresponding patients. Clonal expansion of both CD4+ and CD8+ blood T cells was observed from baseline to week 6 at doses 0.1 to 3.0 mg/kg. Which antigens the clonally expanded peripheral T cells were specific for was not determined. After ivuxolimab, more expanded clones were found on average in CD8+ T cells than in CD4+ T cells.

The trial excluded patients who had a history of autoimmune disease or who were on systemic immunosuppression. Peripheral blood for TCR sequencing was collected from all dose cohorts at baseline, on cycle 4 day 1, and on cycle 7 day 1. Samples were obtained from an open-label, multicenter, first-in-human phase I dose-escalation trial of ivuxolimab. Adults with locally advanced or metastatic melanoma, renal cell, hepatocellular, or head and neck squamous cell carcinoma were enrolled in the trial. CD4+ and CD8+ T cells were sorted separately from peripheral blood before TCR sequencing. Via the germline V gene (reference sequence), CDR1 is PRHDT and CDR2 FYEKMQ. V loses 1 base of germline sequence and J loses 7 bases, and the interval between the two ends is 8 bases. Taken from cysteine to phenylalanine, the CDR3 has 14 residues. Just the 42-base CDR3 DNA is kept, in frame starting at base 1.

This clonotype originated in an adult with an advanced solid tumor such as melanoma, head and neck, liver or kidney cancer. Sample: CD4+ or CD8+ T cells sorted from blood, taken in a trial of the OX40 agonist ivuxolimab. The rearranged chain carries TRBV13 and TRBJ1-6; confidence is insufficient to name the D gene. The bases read TGTGCCAGCAGCTTAGAAGGGAACAATTCACCCCTCCACTTT. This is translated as CASSLEGNNSPLHF.